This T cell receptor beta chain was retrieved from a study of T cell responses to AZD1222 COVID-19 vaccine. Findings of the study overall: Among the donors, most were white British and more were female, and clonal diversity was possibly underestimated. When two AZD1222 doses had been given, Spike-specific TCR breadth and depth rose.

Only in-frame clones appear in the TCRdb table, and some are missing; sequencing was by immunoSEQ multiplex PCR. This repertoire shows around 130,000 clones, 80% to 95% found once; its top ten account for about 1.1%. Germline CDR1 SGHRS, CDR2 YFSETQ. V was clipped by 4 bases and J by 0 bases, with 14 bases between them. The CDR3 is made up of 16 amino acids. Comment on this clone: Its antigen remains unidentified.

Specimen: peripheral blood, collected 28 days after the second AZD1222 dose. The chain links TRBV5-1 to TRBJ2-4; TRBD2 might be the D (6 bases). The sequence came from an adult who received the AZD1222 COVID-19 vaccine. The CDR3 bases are TGCGCCAGCAGCCCCCAAGCGGGCTTAGCCAAAAACATTCAGTACTTC. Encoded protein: CASSPQAGLAKNIQYF.